A selection of T cell receptor beta chains follows, all from one sample in a study of shared clonotypes between healthy human individuals. The data were produced by immunoSEQ multiplex PCR, yet TCRdb's version contains in-frame clones alone and is incomplete. This table has about 680,000 clones, 73% appearing once. Sequencing input: memory CD4+ T cells sorted from blood. All receptors come from a woman aged 25 to 39 in good health. Each CDR3 is given with its conserved first and last residue. A D gene is named only where the DNA matches it firmly. Not all rows give a size; the values are once, few, many and, for expanded clones, a class.

CDR3 length,V gene,clone size,J gene,D gene,CDR3 DNA,CDR3 protein
11,TRBV10-3,.,TRBJ2-7,.,TGTGCCATCAGTAGGGACTACGAGCAGTACTTC,CAISRDYEQYF
11,TRBV7-9,.,TRBJ1-1,.,TGTGCCAGCAGCTTAGTCAGGGAAGCTTTCTTT,CASSLVREAFF
11,TRBV29-1,.,TRBJ1-3,.,TGCAGCGTTCTGTACGGAAACACCATATATTTT,CSVLYGNTIYF
14,TRBV19,.,TRBJ1-3,.,TGTGCCAGTAGTCGAGCAGGGGCTGGAAACACCATATATTTT,CASSRAGAGNTIYF
17,TRBV19,few,TRBJ2-7,.,TGTGCCAGTAGTATATCGGCCACGCGGCAGGGCATCAACGAGCAGTACTTC,CASSISATRQGINEQYF
14,TRBV6-1,.,TRBJ1-5,.,TGTGCCAGCAGTCACACATCGGGCGGGCAGCCCCAGCATTTT,CASSHTSGGQPQHF
17,TRBV5-1,.,TRBJ2-1,TRBD2,TGCGCCAGCAGCTTGGCCCAAACTAGCGGGAGTAAGGATGAGCAGTTCTTC,CASSLAQTSGSKDEQFF
12,TRBV27,.,TRBJ2-1,.,TGTGCCAGCAGTTTATCTAGGGGTGAGCAGTTCTTC,CASSLSRGEQFF
10,TRBV20-1,.,TRBJ2-3,.,TGCAGTGCCAGGTTTAGTACGCAGTATTTT,CSARFSTQYF
12,TRBV5-1,.,TRBJ1-2,.,TGCGCCAGCAGCCCTCAAGAAGAAGGCTACACCTTC,CASSPQEEGYTF
15,TRBV6-5,few,TRBJ2-7,.,TGTGCCAGCAGTTACTCGGGCCAGGGCACTTACGAGCAGTACTTC,CASSYSGQGTYEQYF